The rows below give T cell receptor beta chains drawn from one sample of a study of blood T cell repertoires in COVID-19. Generated by immunoSEQ multiplex PCR, the TCRdb table keeps only in-frame clones and is missing some. The sample holds some 300,000 clones, about 89% seen once. What was sequenced was PBMCs or T cells enriched from blood (not recorded which). The receptors originated from a woman in her thirties or forties who had recovered from COVID-19. Each CDR3 is given with its conserved first and last residue. The D gene is left open where the match is weak. The listing skips clone size in some rows; elsewhere it reads once, few, many or a size class.

size	D	J	V	CDR3	DNA
-	-	TRBJ2-1	TRBV21-1	CASSKATSGPRGNEQFF	TGTGCCAGCAGCAAAGCTACTAGCGGGCCCCGGGGGAATGAGCAGTTCTTC
-	TRBD2	TRBJ2-7	TRBV6-5	CASTVAGGHYEQYF	TGTGCCAGCACCGTAGCGGGGGGGCACTACGAGCAGTACTTC
-	TRBD1	TRBJ2-5	TRBV11-3	CASSTRQGEVTQYF	TGTGCCAGCAGCACCCGACAGGGTGAGGTGACCCAGTACTTC
-	TRBD1	TRBJ2-2	TRBV30	CAWWTGVNTGELFF	TGTGCCTGGTGGACAGGGGTGAACACCGGGGAGCTGTTTTTT
-	TRBD1	TRBJ1-5	TRBV6-2/TRBV6-3	CASSKLRQGLHQPQHF	TGTGCCAGCAGTAAACTCCGACAGGGTTTGCATCAGCCCCAGCATTTT
-	TRBD1	TRBJ1-2	TRBV5-4	CASSLAGTAYGYTF	TGTGCCAGCAGCTTGGCCGGGACAGCTTATGGCTACACCTTC
-	TRBD2	TRBJ2-1	TRBV29-1	CSVGGSGGASEQFF	TGCAGCGTTGGGGGCAGCGGGGGGGCGAGTGAGCAGTTCTTC
-	-	TRBJ2-3	TRBV28	CASSPGGAGTDTQYF	TGTGCCAGCAGCCCCGGGGGAGCGGGCACAGATACGCAGTATTTT
-	-	TRBJ1-2	TRBV5-8	CASNPTVAYGYTF	TGTGCCAGCAACCCTACAGTGGCCTATGGCTACACCTTC
-	-	TRBJ2-5	TRBV3-1/TRBV3-2	CASSQDIRAQYF	TGTGCCAGCAGCCAAGACATACGGGCCCAGTACTTC
-	TRBD2	TRBJ2-2	TRBV19	CASSTRQGSGLAVNTGELFF	TGTGCCAGTAGTACGCGACAGGGCTCGGGACTAGCGGTAAACACCGGGGAGCTGTTTTTT
-	-	TRBJ1-2	TRBV5-4	CASSSSTENYGYTF	TGTGCCAGCAGCTCATCGACAGAGAACTATGGCTACACCTTC
once	-	TRBJ2-3	TRBV7-8	CASSPRGSGSTDTQYF	TGTGCCAGCAGCCCCCGCGGTAGCGGCAGCACAGATACGCAGTATTTT
-	TRBD2	TRBJ2-3	TRBV11-3	CASSSKGLAGDTDTQYF	TGTGCCAGCAGCTCAAAGGGACTAGCGGGGGACACAGATACGCAGTATTTT
-	-	TRBJ2-3	TRBV7-8	CASSLTVADPDTQYF	TGTGCCAGCAGCTTAACGGTAGCGGACCCAGATACGCAGTATTTT
-	-	TRBJ2-7	TRBV11-3	CASSLGGNAYEQYF	TGTGCCAGCAGCTTAGGAGGGAACGCCTACGAGCAGTACTTC
-	TRBD1	TRBJ1-1	TRBV10-3	CAINRGGDMNTEAFF	TGTGCCATCAACAGGGGCGGCGACATGAACACTGAAGCTTTCTTT
-	-	TRBJ2-1	TRBV7-2	CASSTITSYNEQFF	TGTGCCAGCAGTACAATCACCTCCTACAATGAGCAGTTCTTC
-	TRBD1	TRBJ1-4	TRBV9	CASSETDRVEKLFF	TGTGCCAGCAGCGAAACCGACAGGGTCGAAAAACTGTTTTTT
-	TRBD1	TRBJ2-3	TRBV5-6	CASSLAGQGTDTQYF	TGTGCCAGCAGCTTGGCCGGACAGGGCACAGATACGCAGTATTTT
-	TRBD1	TRBJ2-1	TRBV27	CASSSRDSSYNEQFF	TGTGCCAGCAGTTCCCGGGACAGCTCCTACAATGAGCAGTTCTTC
-	-	TRBJ2-7	TRBV7-2	CASSLVTAGYEQYF	TGTGCCAGCAGCTTAGTGACAGCAGGTTACGAGCAGTACTTC
-	TRBD1	TRBJ2-7	TRBV28	CASTGQIYEQYF	TGTGCCAGCACGGGACAGATATACGAGCAGTACTTC
-	-	TRBJ2-2	TRBV9	CASSSPKGDTGELFF	TGTGCCAGCAGCTCTCCAAAAGGGGATACTGGGGAGCTGTTTTTT
-	TRBD1	TRBJ2-2	TRBV3-1/TRBV3-2	CASSQSKQGDTGELFF	TGTGCCAGCAGCCAGTCCAAACAGGGGGACACCGGGGAGCTGTTTTTT
few	TRBD2	TRBJ2-3	TRBV28	CASSPRTSRDTQYF	TGTGCCAGCAGTCCTAGGACTAGTCGAGATACGCAGTATTTT
-	-	TRBJ1-5	TRBV28	CASSSGGHSNQPQHF	TGTGCCAGCAGTTCCGGGGGTCATAGCAATCAGCCCCAGCATTTT
-	-	TRBJ1-3	TRBV9	CASSGAGLGNTIYF	TGTGCCAGCAGCGGTGCAGGGCTAGGAAACACCATATATTTT
once	-	TRBJ1-6	TRBV30	CGSRASSYNSPLHF	TGTGGATCCAGGGCGAGCTCCTATAATTCACCCCTCCACTTT
-	-	TRBJ1-6	TRBV11-2	CASSLPGLSSYNSPLHF	TGTGCCAGCAGTCTTCCGGGACTGAGCTCCTATAATTCACCCCTCCACTTT
-	-	TRBJ1-2	TRBV20-1	CSAREQGYTF	TGCAGTGCTAGAGAACAGGGCTACACCTTC
-	TRBD1	TRBJ2-2	TRBV28	CASSSPQGAPGELFF	TGTGCCAGCAGTTCACCCCAGGGGGCTCCCGGGGAGCTGTTTTTT